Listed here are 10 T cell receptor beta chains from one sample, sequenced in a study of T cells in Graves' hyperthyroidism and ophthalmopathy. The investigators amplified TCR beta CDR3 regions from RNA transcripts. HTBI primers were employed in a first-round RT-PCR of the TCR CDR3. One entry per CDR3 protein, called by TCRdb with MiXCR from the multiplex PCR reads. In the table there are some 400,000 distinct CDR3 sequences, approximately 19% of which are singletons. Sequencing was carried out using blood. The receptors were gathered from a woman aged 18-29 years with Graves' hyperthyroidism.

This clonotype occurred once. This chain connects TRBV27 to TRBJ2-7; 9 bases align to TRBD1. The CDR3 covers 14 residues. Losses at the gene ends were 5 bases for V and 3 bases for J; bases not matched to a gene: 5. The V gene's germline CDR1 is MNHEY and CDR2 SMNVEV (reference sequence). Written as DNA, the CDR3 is TGTGCCAGCAGTACCCCGGGACAGGGCTACGAGCAGTACTTC. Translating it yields CASSTPGQGYEQYF.

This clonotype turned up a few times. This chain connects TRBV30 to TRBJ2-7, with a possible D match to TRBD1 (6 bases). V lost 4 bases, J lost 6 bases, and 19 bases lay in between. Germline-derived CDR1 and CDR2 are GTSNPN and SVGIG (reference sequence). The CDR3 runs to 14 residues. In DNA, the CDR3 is TGTGCCTGGAACTGGCAGGGGTCCTTCCGCGAGCAGTACTTC. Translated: CAWNWQGSFREQYF.

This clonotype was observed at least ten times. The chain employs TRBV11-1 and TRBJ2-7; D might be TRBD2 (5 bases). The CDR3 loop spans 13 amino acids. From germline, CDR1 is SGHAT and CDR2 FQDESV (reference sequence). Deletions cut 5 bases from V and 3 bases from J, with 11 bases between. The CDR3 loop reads CASSDERVYEQYF. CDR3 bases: TGTGCCAGCAGCGACGAGAGGGTCTACGAGCAGTACTTC.

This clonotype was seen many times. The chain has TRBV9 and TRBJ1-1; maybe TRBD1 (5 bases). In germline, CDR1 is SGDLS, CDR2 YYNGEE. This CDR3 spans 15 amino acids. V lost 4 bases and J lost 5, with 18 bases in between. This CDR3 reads CASSRRGRGRTEAFF. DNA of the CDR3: TGTGCCAGCAGCAGAAGGGGAAGAGGACGGACTGAAGCTTTCTTT.

The CDR3 DNA sequence: TGTGCCAGCAGACCAAGGGGACAGGGTTCCACTGAAGCTTTCTTT. It yields the protein CASRPRGQGSTEAFF. V is TRBV12-3 or TRBV12-4 and J is TRBJ1-1; 9 bases match TRBD1. CDR3 length: 15 residues. The V segment lost 6 bases and the J segment 4 bases; nucleotides outside the gene matches: 9.

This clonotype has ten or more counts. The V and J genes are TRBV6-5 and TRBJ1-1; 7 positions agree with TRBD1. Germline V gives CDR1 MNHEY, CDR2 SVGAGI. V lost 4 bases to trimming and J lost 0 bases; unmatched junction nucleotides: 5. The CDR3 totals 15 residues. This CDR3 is CASSWGGQLNTEAFF. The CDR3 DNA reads TGTGCCAGCAGTTGGGGGGGACAGCTGAACACTGAAGCTTTCTTT.

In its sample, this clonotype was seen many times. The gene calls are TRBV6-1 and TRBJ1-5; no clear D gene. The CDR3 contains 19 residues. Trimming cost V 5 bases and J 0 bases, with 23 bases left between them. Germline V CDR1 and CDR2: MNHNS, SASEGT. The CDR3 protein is CASSRKDRVAMGSNQPQHF. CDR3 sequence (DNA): TGTGCCAGCAGTCGAAAGGATCGGGTGGCCATGGGTAGCAATCAGCCCCAGCATTTT.

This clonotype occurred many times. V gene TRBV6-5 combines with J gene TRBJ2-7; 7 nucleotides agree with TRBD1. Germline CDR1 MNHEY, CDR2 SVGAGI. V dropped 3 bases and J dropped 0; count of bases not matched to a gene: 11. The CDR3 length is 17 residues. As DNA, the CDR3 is TGTGCCAGCAGTTATGCTCCGGGACAGAGAAGCTCCTACGAGCAGTACTTC. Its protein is CASSYAPGQRSSYEQYF.

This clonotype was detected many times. CDR3 bases: TGCGCCAGCTCCCTCGGGACAGGGGTCTATGGCTACACCTTC. Translation gives CASSLGTGVYGYTF. This chain uses TRBV5-1 with TRBJ1-2; 10 bases match TRBD1. The CDR3 has 14 amino acids. The junction had 7 bases not matched to a gene; V was cut back by 7 bases and J by 4 bases. Germline CDR1 reads SGHRS; CDR2 reads YFSETQ.

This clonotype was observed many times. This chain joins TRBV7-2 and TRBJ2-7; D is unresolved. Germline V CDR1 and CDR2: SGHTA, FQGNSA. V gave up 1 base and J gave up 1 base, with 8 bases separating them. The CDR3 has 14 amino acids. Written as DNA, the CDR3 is TGTGCCAGCAGCTTAGAAGCGTTGTCCTACGAGCAGTACTTC. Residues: CASSLEALSYEQYF.